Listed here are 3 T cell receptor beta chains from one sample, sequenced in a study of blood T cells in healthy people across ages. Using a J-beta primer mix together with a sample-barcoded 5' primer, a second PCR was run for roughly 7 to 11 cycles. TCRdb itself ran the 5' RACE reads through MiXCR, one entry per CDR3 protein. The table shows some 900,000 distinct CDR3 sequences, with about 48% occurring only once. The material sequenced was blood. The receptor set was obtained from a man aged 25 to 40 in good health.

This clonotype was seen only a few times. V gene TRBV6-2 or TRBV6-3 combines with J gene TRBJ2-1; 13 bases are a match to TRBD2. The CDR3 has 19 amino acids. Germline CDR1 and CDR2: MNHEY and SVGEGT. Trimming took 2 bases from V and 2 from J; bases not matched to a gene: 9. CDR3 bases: TGTGCCAGCAGTTACGGATTAGCCGGGACTAGCGGGGCCTACAATGAGCAGTTCTTC. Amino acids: CASSYGLAGTSGAYNEQFF.

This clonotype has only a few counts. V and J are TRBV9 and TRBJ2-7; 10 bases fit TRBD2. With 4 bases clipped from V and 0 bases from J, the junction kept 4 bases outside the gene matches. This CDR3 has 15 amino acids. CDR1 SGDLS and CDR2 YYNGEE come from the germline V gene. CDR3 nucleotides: TGTGCCAGCAGCCCTAGCGGGGGTAGCTCCTACGAGCAGTACTTC. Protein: CASSPSGGSSYEQYF. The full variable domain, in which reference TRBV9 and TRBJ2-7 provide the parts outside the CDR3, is DSGVTQTPKHLITATGQRVTLRCSPRSGDLSVYWYQQSLDQGLQFLIQYYNGEERAKGNILERFSAQQFPDLHSELNLSSLELGDSALYFCASSPSGGSSYEQYFGPGTRLTVT.

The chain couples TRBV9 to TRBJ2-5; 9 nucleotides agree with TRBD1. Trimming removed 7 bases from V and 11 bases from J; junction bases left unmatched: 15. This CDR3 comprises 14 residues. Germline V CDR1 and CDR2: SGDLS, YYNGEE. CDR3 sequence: CASGTGGRGLEQYF. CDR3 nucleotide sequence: TGTGCCAGCGGTACAGGGGGCAGAGGTCTAGAGCAGTACTTC.